The entry that follows covers one T cell receptor (beta chain) sequence. No treatment had been given to any patient before thyroid surgery. This CDR3 region has 14 residues. CDR1 and CDR2 from the germline V gene are MNHNS and SASEGT. Trimming removed 2 bases at V and 0 bases at J, with 7 bases between. The source of the sample is a study of metastatic and nonmetastatic thyroid tumors. TCRdb re-analyzed the PCR reads using MiXCR. The data contain 9,500 to 15,000 clones, 31% of them singletons. This clonotype originated in a female donor with papillary thyroid cancer or a benign thyroid nodule (not recorded which). Some clones in this sample may be carry-over from other donors' samples. Material: tumor tissue. The chain uses TRBV6-1 and TRBJ1-2; a weak D match, TRBD1 (5 bases). This CDR3 is CASSETGANYGYTF. The CDR3 DNA is TGTGCCAGCAGTGAAACAGGAGCTAACTATGGCTACACCTTC.